These T cell receptor beta chains were read from a single sample in a study of immune evolution from preneoplasia to lung adenocarcinoma. Method: immunoSEQ multiplex PCR; TCRdb's copy keeps in-frame clones and lacks some. The sample shows 5,000 to 6,000 clones, 70% to 90% of them seen only once. The sequencing sample was made of FFPE invasive lung adenocarcinoma tissue. These receptor sequences come from a person aged 50 or older with lung adenocarcinoma. CDR3s include the opening cysteine and the closing phenylalanine or tryptophan. The D gene is left open where the match is weak. Only some rows state a clone size, as once, few, many or a class for expanded clones.

CDR3aa	CDR3nt	d_gene	v_gene	abundance	j_gene	len
CASSVAGGAEGYTF	TGTGCCAGCAGTGTGGCCGGGGGCGCAGAAGGCTACACCTTC	-	TRBV6-4	-	TRBJ1-2	14
CASSHRDRNYEQYF	TGTGCCAGCAGCCACCGGGACAGGAACTACGAGCAGTACTTC	TRBD1	TRBV7-9	-	TRBJ2-7	14
CAWREDSHNEQFF	TGTGCCTGGAGAGAGGACAGCCACAATGAGCAGTTCTTC	-	TRBV30	-	TRBJ2-1	13
CASIGGNQPQHF	TGTGCCAGCATTGGGGGCAATCAGCCCCAGCATTTT	-	TRBV28	-	TRBJ1-5	12
CAIQSNNEQFF	TGTGCCATTCAGTCCAACAATGAGCAGTTCTTC	-	TRBV10-3	-	TRBJ2-1	11
CASSVEGIETQYF	TGTGCCAGCAGCGTAGAAGGGATTGAGACCCAGTACTTC	-	TRBV9	-	TRBJ2-5	13
CAWNRDRNTGELFF	TGTGCCTGGAACAGGGATCGGAACACCGGGGAGCTGTTTTTT	-	TRBV30	-	TRBJ2-2	14
CASSPRDSRTGELFF	TGTGCCAGCTCACCACGGGACAGCCGGACCGGGGAGCTGTTTTTT	TRBD1	TRBV18	-	TRBJ2-2	15
CASSPAYPGSSYEQYF	TGCGCCAGCAGCCCCGCCTATCCGGGGAGCTCCTACGAGCAGTACTTC	-	TRBV5-1	once	TRBJ2-7	16
CASSAQQGLTYEQYF	TGTGCCAGCAGCGCCCAACAGGGACTGACCTACGAGCAGTACTTC	-	TRBV7-6	-	TRBJ2-7	15
CASSYTGEGGYTF	TGTGCCAGCAGCTATACAGGGGAGGGTGGCTACACCTTC	TRBD1	TRBV7-3	-	TRBJ1-2	13
CASGLQEAKNIQYF	TGTGCTAGTGGTTTGCAGGAAGCCAAAAACATTCAGTACTTC	-	TRBV12-5	few	TRBJ2-4	14
CASSLGGTTNNEQFF	TGTGCCAGCAGCTTAGGCGGGACTACCAACAATGAGCAGTTCTTC	TRBD2	TRBV11-2	once	TRBJ2-1	15
CASRDTGTGWFSGNTIYF	TGTGCCAGTAGAGATACCGGGACAGGGTGGTTCTCTGGAAACACCATATATTTT	TRBD1	TRBV19	once	TRBJ1-3	18
CASRPREATYEQYF	TGTGCCAGCAGACCGCGGGAGGCAACCTACGAGCAGTACTTC	TRBD2	TRBV2	-	TRBJ2-7	14
CASSSTGPSYEQYF	TGTGCCAGCAGTTCCACAGGACCGTCCTACGAGCAGTACTTC	-	TRBV6-5	-	TRBJ2-7	14
CASSTQGLAGGPWGTDTQYF	TGTGCCAGCAGCACCCAGGGACTAGCGGGAGGGCCGTGGGGCACAGATACGCAGTATTTT	TRBD2	TRBV7-8	-	TRBJ2-3	20
CASSVEWTSAYNEQFF	TGTGCCAGCAGCGTAGAGTGGACTAGTGCCTACAATGAGCAGTTCTTC	TRBD2	TRBV9	-	TRBJ2-1	16
CASSRWVYEQYF	TGTGCCAGCAGTAGGTGGGTCTACGAGCAGTACTTC	-	TRBV5-6	-	TRBJ2-7	12
CASRPGTYRTEAFF	TGTGCCAGCAGACCCGGGACGTACAGGACTGAAGCTTTCTTT	-	TRBV2	-	TRBJ1-1	14
CASSYSVAAHQPQHF	TGTGCCAGCAGTTACTCCGTGGCAGCGCATCAGCCCCAGCATTTT	-	TRBV6-5	-	TRBJ1-5	15
CASSFYTIGNQPQHF	TGTGCCAGCAGTTTTTACACCATTGGCAATCAGCCCCAGCATTTT	-	TRBV28	few	TRBJ1-5	15
CAWSSGTSAERVEQFF	TGTGCCTGGAGCTCCGGGACTAGCGCGGAGAGGGTTGAGCAGTTCTTC	TRBD2	TRBV30	-	TRBJ2-1	16
CASSLDPLYNEQFF	TGTGCCAGCAGCTTAGACCCCCTCTACAATGAGCAGTTCTTC	-	TRBV7-3	-	TRBJ2-1	14
CASSLGLYNNEQFF	TGTGCCAGCAGCCTGGGACTATATAACAATGAGCAGTTCTTC	TRBD2	TRBV7-8	once	TRBJ2-1	14
CASSLATNYGYTF	TGTGCCAGCAGCTTAGCCACCAACTATGGCTACACCTTC	-	TRBV7-2	-	TRBJ1-2	13
CASTSGEDTQYF	TGTGCCAGCACTTCAGGGGAGGATACGCAGTATTTT	-	TRBV28	-	TRBJ2-3	12
CASRDPGDQLTGYTF	TGCGCCAGCAGGGACCCGGGAGACCAATTAACAGGCTACACCTTC	-	TRBV5-1	-	TRBJ1-2	15
CAWSLNLPSAEAFF	TGTGCCTGGTCACTAAACCTGCCGAGCGCTGAAGCTTTCTTT	-	TRBV30	-	TRBJ1-1	14
CASNTRATNEKLFF	TGTGCCAGTAATACCAGGGCAACTAATGAAAAACTGTTTTTT	-	TRBV19	-	TRBJ1-4	14
CASSLGTISSGEAFF	TGTGCCAGCAGCCTAGGGACCATCAGTAGTGGTGAAGCTTTCTTT	-	TRBV7-9	-	TRBJ1-1	15
CASGSGTGRYEQYF	TGTGCTAGTGGGTCCGGGACAGGGAGGTACGAGCAGTACTTC	TRBD1	TRBV12-5	few	TRBJ2-7	14
CASSEYRQGNYGYTF	TGTGCCAGCAGTGAATATCGACAGGGCAACTATGGCTACACCTTC	TRBD1	TRBV6-1	-	TRBJ1-2	15
CASSRAPGGDTEAFF	TGCGCCAGCAGCCGGGCACCGGGAGGGGACACTGAAGCTTTCTTT	-	TRBV4-1	-	TRBJ1-1	15
CASSSRLTRRLIQYF	TGTGCCAGCAGTTCAAGACTAACTCGCCGGCTAATTCAGTACTTC	-	TRBV28	once	TRBJ2-4	15
CASSQDLYRNELAKNIQYF	TGTGCCAGCAGCCAAGATCTTTATAGGAATGAACTAGCCAAAAACATTCAGTACTTC	-	TRBV4-2	-	TRBJ2-4	19
CASRWGDTEAFF	TGTGCCAGCCGATGGGGGGACACTGAAGCTTTCTTT	-	TRBV28	-	TRBJ1-1	12
CAWSHGYNTEAFF	TGTGCCTGGAGTCACGGGTACAACACTGAAGCTTTCTTT	-	TRBV30	-	TRBJ1-1	13
CASSAERAFGTEAFF	TGCGCCAGCAGCGCCGAGAGGGCTTTCGGCACTGAAGCTTTCTTT	-	TRBV5-1	-	TRBJ1-1	15
CASSPDEPAGADTQYF	TGTGCCAGCAGCCCCGACGAGCCAGCGGGAGCAGATACGCAGTATTTT	TRBD2	TRBV7-9	-	TRBJ2-3	16
CASRVSTDTQYF	TGTGCCAGCAGGGTTAGCACAGATACGCAGTATTTT	-	TRBV2	-	TRBJ2-3	12
CASSQTPGEQYEQYF	TGCGCCAGCAGCCAAACGCCCGGAGAGCAGTACGAGCAGTACTTC	-	TRBV4-1	-	TRBJ2-7	15
CASSPGGANGELFF	TGTGCCAGCAGCCCTGGGGGGGCTAACGGGGAGCTGTTTTTT	-	TRBV5-4	-	TRBJ2-2	14